The T cell receptor beta chain described here comes from a study of T cell repertoires in Merkel cell carcinoma (dated by TCRdb to between 2018 and 2020). About the full investigation: The study excluded patients who had received intralesional immunotherapy or systemic immune checkpoint blockade before the biopsy. MCPyV-specific clonotypes were first defined by tetramer sorting, cloning and paired TCR sequencing of expanded tumor-infiltrating lymphocytes. To be included, a participant needed a diagnosis of MCPyV-positive Merkel cell carcinoma and tumor-infiltrating lymphocytes that had been successfully expanded in vitro. Summary of the overall study and its limitations: The study did not examine normal tissue biopsies.

On this clone: Its antigen is still unknown. No base qualities exist here, and no much larger clone lies one base off it.

CDR1 and CDR2 (MNHNY, SVGAGI) derive from the germline V gene (reference sequence). Including cysteine and phenylalanine, the CDR3 has 15 amino acids. The read is trimmed to its CDR3 DNA, 45 bases read in frame from base 1. V gives up 2 bases and J gives up 0 bases, and the segment between their germline ends measures 7 bases. TRB CDR3 sequencing and data processing of tumor genomic DNA were performed with the immunoSEQ assay. TCRdb provides this immuneACCESS table in a form limited to in-frame rearrangements. Some clones are lacking; in checked studies, under half of them reflect an unresolved V gene, and why the rest are absent is not known. The sample records 11,000 to 15,000 clones, roughly 80% of which are singletons. The ten largest clones represent under 20% of the sample. Biopsy-confirmed MCPyV-positive Merkel cell carcinoma was present in the study subjects, and positive serum antibodies to T-antigen were found in every subject. About 6 adjacent 10-micron frozen tumor sections were used for genomic DNA extraction without cell sorting or culture. Tumor biopsy tissue of roughly 5 x 5 x 5 mm was frozen in optimal cutting temperature compound. In the frozen biopsy, scout sections stained with hematoxylin and eosin confirmed plenty of Merkel cell carcinoma along with infiltrating cells.

This TCR was sampled from an adult with Merkel cell carcinoma. Input material: tumor tissue. The chain couples TRBV6-6 to TRBJ1-4, with no confident D gene call. The DNA is TGTGCCAGCAGTTACGACGAGGCAACTAATGAAAAACTGTTTTTT. Its product reads: CASSYDEATNEKLFF.